The 27 T cell receptor beta chains below come from one sample, sequenced in a study of blood T cell repertoires in COVID-19. Clones were read by immunoSEQ multiplex PCR, and TCRdb kept only the in-frame ones, dropping some. Of about 73,000 clones listed, approximately 80% were seen once; the top ten hold more than 2.5%. Sequences were obtained from peripheral blood. The receptors were gathered from a man older than 75 with active or convalescent COVID-19.

This chain uses TRBV25-1 with TRBJ2-7; D is perhaps TRBD1 (5 bases). Trimming cost V 3 bases and J 3 bases, with 6 bases left between them. There are 12 residues in the CDR3. Germline V gene lookup returns CDR1 MGHDK and CDR2 SYGVNS. CDR3 loop: CASSDRDYEQYF. The DNA for the CDR3 is TGTGCCAGCAGTGACAGGGACTACGAGCAGTACTTC.

The chain carries TRBV6-5 and TRBJ2-2, with D maybe TRBD2 (6 bases). Germline lookup yields CDR1 MNHEY and CDR2 SVGAGI. There are 15 residues in the CDR3. Between the trimmed V and J ends, which lost 6 bases and 0 bases, there was a span of 11 bases. The CDR3 DNA follows: TGTGCCAGCAGCGTGGACTACGCGAACACCGGGGAGCTGTTTTTT. Amino acids: CASSVDYANTGELFF.

The chain joins TRBV2 to TRBJ1-5, with D maybe TRBD1 (5 bases). With 4 bases removed from V and 6 bases from J, the gap between germline ends came to 10 bases. This CDR3 region has 13 residues. Germline values: CDR1 SNHLY, CDR2 FYNNEI. The CDR3 loop is CASSAGVGQPQHF. The CDR3 DNA is TGTGCCAGCAGTGCGGGGGTTGGTCAGCCCCAGCATTTT.

The rearrangement links TRBV11-3 to TRBJ2-7; the match to TRBD2 covers 14 bases. This CDR3 spans 18 amino acids. Per germline, CDR1 SGHNT and CDR2 YENEEA. V lost 5 bases, J lost 5 bases, and 14 bases stayed unmatched. The CDR3 sequence is CASSHQAAGTSGSNEQYF. CDR3 sequence (DNA): TGTGCCAGCAGCCACCAGGCAGCCGGGACTAGCGGGAGCAACGAGCAGTACTTC.

The rearrangement links TRBV5-1 to TRBJ2-2; a weak D match, TRBD1 (6 bases). This CDR3 spans 15 amino acids. The germline V and J ends were trimmed by 0 bases and 7 bases, with 13 bases remaining between them. The germline gives CDR1 SGHRS, CDR2 YFSETQ. The CDR3 region has the DNA TGCGCCAGCAGCTTGGATCGCAGGGGTAACGGGGAGCTGTTTTTT. Amino acids: CASSLDRRGNGELFF.

V gene TRBV18 combines with J gene TRBJ1-1, with 9 bases fitting TRBD1. The germline CDR1 and CDR2 sequences are KGHSH and LQKENI. The CDR3 length is 17 residues. V dropped 4 bases and J dropped 5; count of bases not matched to a gene: 14. DNA of the CDR3: TGTGCCAGCTCACACTCCCCCCTAGACAGGGGGGTTACTGAAGCTTTCTTT. It is translated as CASSHSPLDRGVTEAFF.

This chain uses TRBV7-2 with TRBJ1-1, with 11 bases aligning to TRBD1. Germline lookup yields CDR1 SGHTA and CDR2 FQGNSA. CDR3 length: 15 amino acids. The trim removed 0 bases at V and 8 bases at J, leaving 5 bases unmatched. The CDR3 is CASSLAGTGGLEAFF. The CDR3 DNA is TGTGCCAGCAGCTTAGCCGGGACAGGGGGTTTGGAAGCTTTCTTT.

The genes are TRBV7-8 and TRBJ2-2, with D perhaps matching TRBD1 (6 bases). V was shortened by 6 bases and J by 0 bases, with 11 bases between the two germline ends. CDR1 and CDR2 from the germline V gene are SGHVS and FQNEAQ. The CDR3 consists of 15 residues. In DNA, the CDR3 is TGTGCCAGCAGTTCAGGGGATTCGAACACCGGGGAGCTGTTTTTT. This codes for CASSSGDSNTGELFF.

This chain joins TRBV28 and TRBJ2-7, with TRBD1 identical over 10 bases. J gave up 7 bases and V 5 bases, and 14 bases lay outside the gene matches. In germline, CDR1 is MDHEN, CDR2 SYDVKM. CDR3 size: 16 residues. The CDR3 bases are TGTGCCAGCAGTCCCCGAGCGACAGGGGGCAGGGGTGAGCAGTACTTC. The encoded protein is CASSPRATGGRGEQYF.

For the CDR3, the DNA is TGTGCCAGCAGTCCCCATAACAGGCTGAACTATGGCTACACCTTC. It codes for CASSPHNRLNYGYTF. The chain combines TRBV27 with TRBJ1-2, with D perhaps matching TRBD1 (5 bases). Germline CDR1 and CDR2: MNHEY and SMNVEV (reference sequence). V lost 5 bases to trimming and J lost 2 bases, with 15 bases between them. The CDR3 consists of 15 residues.

This chain uses TRBV24-1 with TRBJ2-1; TRBD1 matches 10 bases. Trimming took 2 bases from V and 4 from J; bases not matched to a gene: 1. Germline V CDR1 and CDR2: KGHDR, SFDVKD. This CDR3 has 15 residues. The chain's CDR3 is CATSDSGQGYNEQFF. The CDR3 DNA reads as TGTGCCACCAGTGATTCGGGACAGGGGTACAATGAGCAGTTCTTC.

The DNA of the CDR3 is TGTGCCAGCACCCGCGGGGCAGGGAGAGTCAATCAGCCCCAGCATTTT. Translating gives CASTRGAGRVNQPQHF. The chain recombines TRBV5-6 with TRBJ1-5; a possible D gene is TRBD1 (5 bases). CDR1 is SGHDT, CDR2 YYEEEE, per germline. The germline V and J ends were trimmed by 6 bases and 3 bases, with 19 bases remaining between them. CDR3 length: 16 residues.

J is TRBJ2-5 and V is TRBV4-2, with 14 positions matching TRBD2. The V and J ends lost 4 bases and 5 bases, in that order; junction bases with no gene match: 27. The CDR3 covers 23 residues. Germline CDR1 is LGHNA and CDR2 is YNFKEQ. CDR3 amino acids: CASSLPLGQGRLAGGPGSETQYF. In DNA, the CDR3 is TGTGCCAGCAGCCTGCCGCTGGGACAGGGCAGACTAGCGGGAGGGCCAGGGAGTGAGACCCAGTACTTC.

The chain combines TRBV5-1 with TRBJ2-5, with D possibly TRBD2 on 5 matching bases. V was shortened by 3 bases and J by 5 bases, with 11 bases between the two germline ends. Per the germline V gene, CDR1 is SGHRS and CDR2 is YFSETQ. This CDR3 contains 13 residues. The CDR3 coding sequence is TGCGCCAGCAGCTGGAGGCCGAGGGAGACCCAGTACTTC. It codes for CASSWRPRETQYF.

This clone was seen a few times. The rearrangement uses TRBV10-1 and TRBJ2-1, with 7 bases fitting TRBD1. The J segment lost 6 bases and the V segment lost 8 bases, leaving 7 bases of the junction unmatched. This CDR3 has 13 residues. Germline V CDR1 and CDR2: WNHNN, SYGVQD (reference sequence). The CDR3, as DNA: TGCGCCAGCGGATCAAACAGGGGCAATGAGCAGTTCTTC. Translation gives CASGSNRGNEQFF.

The chain combines TRBV7-2 with TRBJ1-4; TRBD1 matches 8 bases. V lost 5 bases to trimming and J lost 5 bases; unmatched junction nucleotides: 7. Germline CDR1 SGHTA, CDR2 FQGNSA. The CDR3 extends over 15 amino acids. The CDR3 loop is CASSIAQGGNEKLFF. The CDR3 nucleotides read TGTGCCAGCAGCATCGCACAGGGGGGGAATGAAAAACTGTTTTTT.

The chain carries TRBV25-1 and TRBJ2-1; D is possibly TRBD2 (5 bases). The CDR3 is 15 residues long. From germline, CDR1 is MGHDK and CDR2 SYGVNS. Trimming took 2 bases from V and 0 from J, leaving 8 bases between them. The CDR3 region is CASSEMGSSYNEQFF. In DNA form, the CDR3 reads TGTGCCAGCAGTGAAATGGGGAGCTCCTACAATGAGCAGTTCTTC. The variable domain in full, with the rest retrieved from reference TRBV25-1 and TRBJ2-1, is EADIYQTPRYLVIGTGKKITLECSQTMGHDKMYWYQQDPGMELHLIHYSYGVNSTEKGDLSSESTVSRIRTEHFPLTLESARPSHTSQYLCASSEMGSSYNEQFFGPGTRLTVL.

The V call is TRBV7-2, the J call TRBJ2-1, with 11 bases matching TRBD2. The CDR3 has 17 residues. V trimming: 4 bases; J trimming: 4 bases; junction bases outside the gene matches: 9. Germline V gene data show CDR1 as SGHTA and CDR2 as FQGNSA. In DNA, the CDR3 is TGTGCCAGCAGCTGGGGGACTAGCGGAGGGGGTTACAATGAGCAGTTCTTC. Translation: CASSWGTSGGGYNEQFF.

The chain carries TRBV4-2 and TRBJ2-6; no clear D. Germline V lookup: CDR1 LGHNA, CDR2 YNFKEQ. V gave up 1 base and J gave up 1 base, with 8 bases separating them. The CDR3 contains 16 residues. The CDR3 nucleotides read TGTGCCAGCAGCCAAGTCCTACAGTCTGGGGCCAACGTCCTGACTTTC. Translating it yields CASSQVLQSGANVLTF.

This chain uses TRBV6-5 with TRBJ1-6; a possible D gene is TRBD1 (5 bases). The germline V gene encodes CDR1 MNHEY and CDR2 SVGAGI. Deletions cut 2 bases from V and 5 bases from J, with 13 bases between. The length of the CDR3 is 16 residues. Here the CDR3 reads CASSYHNWGHNSPLHF. CDR3 in DNA: TGTGCCAGCAGTTACCATAACTGGGGCCATAATTCACCCCTCCACTTT.

The chain is built from TRBV10-1 and TRBJ2-5, with 12 nucleotides matching TRBD1. V was pared by 6 bases and J by 5 bases, with 7 bases of the junction left unmatched. Germline V gene sequence: CDR1 WNHNN, CDR2 SYGVQD (reference sequence). The CDR3 loop spans 15 amino acids. The CDR3 loop reads CASSRDRGRRETQYF. Written as DNA, the CDR3 is TGCGCCAGCAGCCGGGACAGGGGGCGTCGGGAGACCCAGTACTTC.

The V gene is TRBV30, the J gene TRBJ2-3; 12 positions agree with TRBD2. The V segment lost 5 bases and the J segment 3 bases; nucleotides outside the gene matches: 12. The germline V gene has CDR1 GTSNPN and CDR2 SVGIG (reference sequence). The CDR3 spans 17 residues. In nucleotides, the CDR3 is TGTGCCTGGTCCCCCCTGGTACTAGCGGGGGGAACAGATACGCAGTATTTT. Its protein product is CAWSPLVLAGGTDTQYF.

The V call is TRBV6-5, the J call TRBJ2-5; D is unclear. There are 14 residues in the CDR3. Trimming removed 2 bases from V and 1 base from J, with 8 bases in between. The germline V gene encodes CDR1 MNHEY and CDR2 SVGAGI. CDR3 region: CASSYAAAQETQYF. Written as DNA, the CDR3 is TGTGCCAGCAGTTACGCGGCAGCCCAAGAGACCCAGTACTTC.

The chain combines TRBV18 with TRBJ2-4; weak D call: TRBD2 (6 bases). Germline lookup yields CDR1 KGHSH and CDR2 LQKENI. The V and J ends lost 2 bases and 1 base respectively, with 12 bases between them. CDR3 size: 16 residues. The CDR3 region is CASSPIGGRAKNIQYF. The CDR3 DNA reads TGTGCCAGCTCACCAATTGGAGGGAGGGCCAAAAACATTCAGTACTTC.

The chain recombines TRBV6-2 or TRBV6-3 with TRBJ1-5; the match to TRBD1 covers 10 bases. Looked up from germline, CDR1 is MNHEY and CDR2 is SVGEGT. This CDR3 comprises 17 residues. V trimming: 6 bases; J trimming: 3 bases; junction bases outside the gene matches: 11. As DNA, the CDR3 is TGTGCCAGCAGCCCTAGGGCGACAGGGGGCGACAATCAGCCCCAGCATTTT. It translates to CASSPRATGGDNQPQHF.

The sample holds a few counts of this clone. The V gene is TRBV4-1, the J gene TRBJ2-5; a weak D match, TRBD2 (5 bases). Per the germline V gene, CDR1 is MGHRA and CDR2 is YSYEKL. V lost 4 bases and J lost 4, with 13 bases in between. This CDR3 spans 14 amino acids. CDR3 in amino acids: CASSPTGERETQYF. For the CDR3, the DNA is TGCGCCAGCAGCCCAACCGGGGAGAGAGAGACCCAGTACTTC.

The rearrangement links TRBV2 to TRBJ1-5; D ambiguous. The CDR3 extends over 15 amino acids. CDR1 is SNHLY and CDR2 is FYNNEI in the germline V gene. The V and J ends lost 3 bases and 3 bases respectively, with 12 bases between them. The CDR3 DNA sequence: TGTGCCAGCAGTGATAGCGGGTTATACAATCAGCCCCAGCATTTT. It yields the protein CASSDSGLYNQPQHF.